The 14 T cell receptor beta chains below were found in one sample sequenced in a study of control samples from healthy donors and cancer patients. TCRdb keeps only in-frame clones here, not all; method: immunoSEQ multiplex PCR. The repertoire holds about 27,000 clones, about nine tenths seen once, with around an eighth in the top ten. Material for sequencing was PBMCs. Receptors originate from a man aged 50-59 years with lung cancer.

Comment on this clone: One end of the junction is discordant with germline, which a read error may explain. The chain couples TRBV7-2 to TRBJ1-2; no firm D call. This CDR3 region has 15 residues. Germline lookup yields CDR1 SGHTA and CDR2 FQGNSA. The CDR3 loop is CASSLGSGGNSGYTF. The CDR3 DNA sequence: TGTGCCAGCAGCTTAGGGTCAGGAGGGAACTCTGGCTACACCTTC.

This chain joins TRBV7-6 and TRBJ2-3, with TRBD1 matching over 8 bases. The CDR3 consists of 11 residues. Germline assignment: CDR1 SGHVS and CDR2 FNYEAQ. V dropped 6 bases and J dropped 8; count of bases not matched to a gene: 1. The CDR3 loop is CASRQGVTQYF. Written as DNA, the CDR3 is TGTGCCAGCAGACAGGGGGTTACGCAGTATTTT.

The chain couples TRBV6-2 or TRBV6-3 to TRBJ1-6, with D uncertain. Germline V gene data show CDR1 as MNHEY and CDR2 as SVGEGT. This CDR3 comprises 13 residues. V shed 6 bases and J shed 10 bases, with 13 bases lying between them. The CDR3 bases are TGTGCCAGCAGCCCTCGGAAGGACTCACCCCTCCACTTT. It translates to CASSPRKDSPLHF.

This clone was counted a single time. The CDR3 protein is CASRQQGEVGYTF. For the CDR3, the DNA is TGTGCCAGCAGACAACAGGGGGAGGTTGGCTACACCTTC. The chain links TRBV25-1 to TRBJ1-2; the match to TRBD1 covers 8 bases. From germline, CDR1 is MGHDK and CDR2 SYGVNS. This CDR3 contains 13 residues. Losses at the gene ends were 6 bases for V and 7 bases for J; bases not matched to a gene: 7.

V is TRBV7-9 and J is TRBJ2-7; D gene uncertain. Germline-derived CDR1 and CDR2 are SEHNR and FQNEAQ (reference sequence). Trimming took off 5 bases at V and 4 bases at J, with 21 bases between the two ends. This CDR3 is 16 amino acids long. DNA for the CDR3: TGTGCCAGCAGCCCCCTTCAAGGGTACAATCAATACGAGCAGTACTTC. As protein: CASSPLQGYNQYEQYF.

This clone came up once. V and J are TRBV6-6 and TRBJ2-7; TRBD1 agrees at 12 bases. Germline-derived CDR1 and CDR2 are MNHNY and SVGAGI (reference sequence). The CDR3 sequence is 16 residues long. The V gene end was trimmed by 7 bases and the J gene end by 5 bases; junction bases not matched to a gene: 12. The CDR3 nucleotides are TGTGCCAGCAACTTCGTACCGGGACAGGGGGCGGACGAGCAGTACTTC. It yields the protein CASNFVPGQGADEQYF.

V gene TRBV27 combines with J gene TRBJ2-5; D unresolved. Germline CDR1 is MNHEY and CDR2 is SMNVEV (reference sequence). V lost 5 bases to trimming and J lost 5 bases, with 18 bases between them. The CDR3 runs 15 residues. The CDR3 here is CASSLTLSGWETQYF. CDR3 DNA: TGTGCCAGCAGTCTGACCCTGTCCGGGTGGGAGACCCAGTACTTC.

The chain recombines TRBV28 with TRBJ1-4; tentative D call: TRBD1 (6 bases). The CDR3 is made up of 15 amino acids. With 3 bases removed from V and 6 bases from J, the gap between germline ends came to 14 bases. The germline V gene has CDR1 MDHEN and CDR2 SYDVKM. For the CDR3, the DNA is TGTGCCAGCAGTTTCCTGGCGGGGGGCGATGAAAAACTGTTTTTT. Protein: CASSFLAGGDEKLFF.

This chain joins TRBV12-3 or TRBV12-4 and TRBJ1-2; D is possibly TRBD1 (6 bases). There are 13 residues in the CDR3. V dropped 5 bases and J dropped 2 bases, with 9 bases sitting between them. For the CDR3, the DNA is TGTGCCAGCAGTGTACAGGGAAACTATGGCTACACCTTC. This translates into CASSVQGNYGYTF.

This clone has a handful of counts. V gene TRBV4-1 combines with J gene TRBJ2-5; perhaps TRBD1 as D (7 bases). The V end was cut by 6 bases, the J end by 1 base, with 15 bases between. CDR1 MGHRA and CDR2 YSYEKL come from the germline V gene. The CDR3 covers 15 residues. The CDR3 DNA is TGCGCCAGCAGGTCCCAGGGGGGCCCCCAAGAGACCCAGTACTTC. Amino acid sequence: CASRSQGGPQETQYF.

This chain uses TRBV19 with TRBJ1-2; the match to TRBD1 covers 9 bases. Germline V gene data show CDR1 as LNHDA and CDR2 as SQIVND (reference sequence). V lost 5 bases, J lost 7 bases, and 14 bases stayed unmatched. This CDR3 spans 16 amino acids. The CDR3 nucleotides read TGTGCCAGTAGTGCTAACCGACAGGGGGTCCGTCGTGGCTACACCTTC. Protein sequence: CASSANRQGVRRGYTF.

This chain links TRBV5-1 with TRBJ2-3, with 8 bases aligning to TRBD1. Looked up from germline, CDR1 is SGHRS and CDR2 is YFSETQ. This CDR3 is 16 amino acids long. J was trimmed by 1 base and V by 0 bases; bases with no gene match: 4. CDR3 loop: CASSLVPGQGTDTQYF. CDR3 bases: TGCGCCAGCAGCTTGGTACCGGGACAGGGCACAGATACGCAGTATTTT.

J is TRBJ1-2 and V is TRBV9, with TRBD1 matching 7 bases. CDR1 SGDLS and CDR2 YYNGEE come from the germline V gene. The V segment lost 4 bases and the J segment 7 bases; nucleotides outside the gene matches: 7. The CDR3 sequence is 13 residues long. The CDR3 spells CASSFGTDGGYTF. The DNA for the CDR3 is TGTGCCAGCAGCTTCGGGACAGATGGTGGCTACACCTTC.

J is TRBJ2-3 and V is TRBV7-3, with TRBD1 matching 8 bases. CDR1 and CDR2 from the germline V gene are SGHTA and FQGTGA. V was pared by 8 bases and J by 2 bases, with 6 bases of the junction left unmatched. The CDR3 sequence is 14 residues long. The CDR3 DNA follows: TGTGCCAGCTCCGGACAGGGACACACAGATACGCAGTATTTT. This encodes CASSGQGHTDTQYF.